The clone carrying this T cell receptor (beta chain) was found a few times. Its antigen remains unidentified. One entry per CDR3 protein, called by TCRdb with MiXCR from the 5' RACE reads. Of approximately 570,000 distinct CDR3 sequences detected, 18% appear once; the ten largest clones hold about 11%. This entry comes from a study of T-cell memory formation after mild COVID-19. Overall study findings and caveats: The pre-infection memory compartment contained some responding clones, suggesting cross-reactive memory joined. Day 15 to 85 contracting clones showed balanced CD4/CD8; day 15 to 37 expanders favored CD4+. Clones that contracted clustered mainly in CM and EM if CD4+ and in EMRA if CD8+.

This receptor was taken from an adult woman who had mild COVID-19 (a few samples of this study predate the infection). Cell type and time point are not known. The sample comprised PBMCs or a T cell subset sorted from them (not recorded which).

The CDR3 DNA is TGTGCCAGCAGCCTACGAGCGGGGGGGATCAAAGAGACCCAGTACTTC. The encoded protein is CASSLRAGGIKETQYF. The chain has TRBV7-9 and TRBJ2-5, with TRBD2 matching 10 bases. Germline CDR1 is SEHNR and CDR2 is FQNEAQ (reference sequence). The CDR3 runs to 16 residues. With 5 bases clipped from V and 3 bases from J, the junction kept 9 bases outside the gene matches.